Listed below are T cell receptor beta chains from one sample, sequenced in a study of graft-versus-host responses after intestinal transplantation. Their target antigens are unknown. TCRdb's table, derived via immunoSEQ multiplex PCR, lists solely in-frame clones and lacks some. The sample yields about 120,000 clones, about 95% seen once. The sequencing here drew on unstimulated CD8+ T cells sorted from spleen or lymph node cells, taken before intestinal transplant. These receptors originate from a human donor who received an intestinal transplant. Both conserved end residues are part of each CDR3. The D gene is left open where the match is weak. Expanded clones are given a class, and other clones once, few, many or no size at all.

TRBV13	TRBD1	TRBJ2-2	.	TGTGCCAGCAGCATCCGGGACAGGGAAGGAACCGGGGAGCTGTTTTTT	CASSIRDREGTGELFF
TRBV4-3	.	TRBJ1-2	.	TGCGCCAGCAGCCAAGATTTAGGGAGGGCGGGTGGCTACACCTTC	CASSQDLGRAGGYTF
TRBV6-1	.	TRBJ2-2	.	TGTGCCAGCAGCATTGCGAGACCATTCCCCGGGGAGCTGTTTTTT	CASSIARPFPGELFF
TRBV4-1	TRBD2	TRBJ2-3	once	TGCGCCAGCAGCCAAGATCTAGCGGGAGTAGATACGCAGTATTTT	CASSQDLAGVDTQYF
TRBV4-2	TRBD2	TRBJ2-1	.	TGTGCCAGCAGCCAACGCCTAGCGGGTCACAATGAGCAGTTCTTC	CASSQRLAGHNEQFF
TRBV27	.	TRBJ2-7	.	TGTGCCAGCAGTCTAGGCGGAGGTTTAAACTACGAGCAGTACTTC	CASSLGGGLNYEQYF
TRBV25-1	.	TRBJ1-5	.	TGTGCCAGCAGTTTCGGCGGGAATCAGCCCCAGCATTTT	CASSFGGNQPQHF
TRBV27	TRBD2	TRBJ2-5	.	TGTGCCAGCAGGTTGGGCGGGGGAGAGACCCAGTACTTC	CASRLGGGETQYF
TRBV9	.	TRBJ1-5	.	TGTGCCAGCAGCGTTAGCGACGGGGAAAATCAGCCCCAGCATTTT	CASSVSDGENQPQHF
TRBV19	.	TRBJ1-1	.	TGTGCCAGTCGCAAGTGGGATACAGGGAATCTTGAAGCTTTCTTT	CASRKWDTGNLEAFF
TRBV6-5	.	TRBJ2-5	.	TGTGCCAGCAGTTACCAGGGGGGGCAAGAGACCCAGTACTTC	CASSYQGGQETQYF
TRBV5-5	TRBD1	TRBJ1-2	.	TGTGCCAGCAGCTGGGGAAGACAGGGTATCTATGGCTACACCTTC	CASSWGRQGIYGYTF
TRBV6-6	.	TRBJ2-7	.	TGTGCCAGCAGTTATAGGGCTAGGGGGGAAGACGAGCAGTACTTC	CASSYRARGEDEQYF
TRBV5-6	.	TRBJ2-5	.	TGTGCCAGCAGCTTGGGGGGTCAGCAAGAGACCCAGTACTTC	CASSLGGQQETQYF
TRBV28	.	TRBJ2-7	.	TGTGCCAGCTCCTGGCTTAACTCCTACGAGCAGTACTTC	CASSWLNSYEQYF
TRBV7-4	.	TRBJ1-1	.	TGTGCCAGCAGCCCGAATAGTATGGGGGCGGCGGACACTGAAGCTTTCTTT	CASSPNSMGAADTEAFF
TRBV11-3	TRBD2	TRBJ2-5	.	TGTGCCAGCAGCAAACGAGCGGGGGGGCAAGAGACCCAGTACTTC	CASSKRAGGQETQYF
TRBV28	.	TRBJ2-7	.	TGTGCCAGCAGTTTAGGAAGCAGCTACGAGCAGTACTTC	CASSLGSSYEQYF
TRBV7-2	.	TRBJ2-3	.	TGTGCCAGCAGCTTAATCTCGGGACGCACAGATACGCAGTATTTT	CASSLISGRTDTQYF
TRBV6-1	.	TRBJ2-7	once	TGTGCCAGCAGTGAAAAAGGACCTCGGGAGCAGTACTTC	CASSEKGPREQYF
TRBV11-1	TRBD2	TRBJ2-3	.	TGTGCCAGCAGCTTAGGCGGTTGGACTAGCGGGAGTTCAGATACGCAGTATTTT	CASSLGGWTSGSSDTQYF
TRBV27	.	TRBJ2-5	.	TGTGCCAGCACCCCCCCTGGCGGAGGGAGGGAGACCCAGTACTTC	CASTPPGGGRETQYF
TRBV5-1	TRBD1	TRBJ1-1	.	TGCGCCAGCAGCTACGCAGGGGGTGCGGGGGCTTTCTTT	CASSYAGGAGAFF
TRBV7-9	.	TRBJ2-3	.	TGTGCCAGCAGGCAGGGGGGAACAGATACGCAGTATTTT	CASRQGGTDTQYF
TRBV10-3	TRBD2	TRBJ2-7	.	TGTGCCATCAGTTCCGGGACTAGCCAAACCTACGAGCAGTACTTC	CAISSGTSQTYEQYF
TRBV4-1	.	TRBJ2-7	.	TGCGCCAGCAGCCAAGAGGAAAAATACGAGCAGTACTTC	CASSQEEKYEQYF
TRBV5-1	TRBD1	TRBJ2-7	.	TGCGCCAGCAGCCCGACCGGGACAGGGGGCTACGAGCAGTACTTC	CASSPTGTGGYEQYF
TRBV9	.	TRBJ1-3	.	TGTGCCAGCAGCTTCCATGGACAGCTAACAGGAAACACCATATATTTT	CASSFHGQLTGNTIYF
TRBV7-9	.	TRBJ2-7	.	TGTGCCAGCAGCTTATCCCCCCACGAGCAGTACTTC	CASSLSPHEQYF
TRBV19	TRBD1	TRBJ2-1	.	TGTGCCAGTAGTATCGCGAGGACAGGGGGGAACAATGAGCAGTTCTTC	CASSIARTGGNNEQFF
TRBV5-1	TRBD2	TRBJ2-7	.	TGCGCCAGCAGCTTGGGTAGCGGGGGTTCCTACGAGCAGTACTTC	CASSLGSGGSYEQYF
TRBV7-9	.	TRBJ2-3	.	TGTGCCAGCAGCGTTAGTCGGGCACTTACTAGCACAGATACGCAGTATTTT	CASSVSRALTSTDTQYF
TRBV4-1	.	TRBJ1-1	.	TGCGCCAGCAGCCAGAGGGAGAACACTGAAGCTTTCTTT	CASSQRENTEAFF
TRBV7-3	TRBD2	TRBJ2-1	.	TGTGCCAGCAGCCCAACGACTAGCGGGAGTTACAATGAGCAGTTCTTC	CASSPTTSGSYNEQFF
TRBV4-1	TRBD1	TRBJ2-1	.	TGCGCCAGCAGCCGGACAGGGGGGGCGAGGGATGAGCAGTTCTTC	CASSRTGGARDEQFF
TRBV14	.	TRBJ2-7	.	TGTGCCAGCAGCCAAGGATACGGGCCGTCCTACGAGCAGTACTTC	CASSQGYGPSYEQYF
TRBV27	.	TRBJ2-7	.	TGTGCCAGCAGTTTTTCCCTAGAGGGCGAGCAGTACTTC	CASSFSLEGEQYF
TRBV5-5	.	TRBJ2-3	.	TGTGCCAGCAGCTTGGAGGCAGTGGCAGATACGCAGTATTTT	CASSLEAVADTQYF
TRBV28	TRBD1	TRBJ2-7	.	TGTGCCAGCAGTTTACCTGGGACAGCTAATACCTACGAGCAGTACTTC	CASSLPGTANTYEQYF
TRBV30	.	TRBJ1-3	.	TGTGCCTGGTATGACGGGTGGCAGGCTGGAAACACCATATATTTT	CAWYDGWQAGNTIYF
TRBV19	TRBD2	TRBJ2-7	.	TGTGCCAGTAGTATAGATGAGGTAAAGGCTAGCGGGTACGAGCAGTACTTC	CASSIDEVKASGYEQYF
TRBV28	.	TRBJ2-1	.	TGTGCCAGCCGATTAGGGCTTGCCTACAATGAGCAGTTCTTC	CASRLGLAYNEQFF
TRBV21-1	.	TRBJ1-3	.	TGTGCCAGCAGCAAGATGCCGGTTACGGGAAAAGGAAACACCATATATTTT	CASSKMPVTGKGNTIYF
TRBV19	.	TRBJ1-1	.	TGTGCCAGTAGTCCCGGGGGCACTGAAGCTTTCTTT	CASSPGGTEAFF
TRBV11-1	TRBD2	TRBJ2-1	.	TGTGCCAGCAGCCTCCTAGCGGGCCCTTACAATGAGCAGTTCTTC	CASSLLAGPYNEQFF
TRBV7-8	TRBD1	TRBJ2-7	once	TGTGCCAGCAGCGGTCCGGGACAGCTTACAGCCCCCCTCTCCTACGAGCAGTACTTC	CASSGPGQLTAPLSYEQYF
TRBV7-3	.	TRBJ2-6	.	TGTGCCAGCAGCTTTGTTCGGTCGAGCTCTGGGGCCAACGTCCTGACTTTC	CASSFVRSSSGANVLTF
TRBV7-7	.	TRBJ2-2	once	TGTGCTAGCAGCTTAGCGCGGGGGAACACCGGGGAGCTGTTTTTT	CASSLARGNTGELFF
TRBV14	.	TRBJ2-1	.	TGTGCCAGCAGCCTCCTAGCGCCAAATGAGCAGTTCTTC	CASSLLAPNEQFF
TRBV5-4	TRBD2	TRBJ2-7	.	TGTGCCAGCAGCTTGGCAGGGACTAGCGGGAGGCGCTCCTACGAGCAGTACTTC	CASSLAGTSGRRSYEQYF
TRBV30	TRBD1	TRBJ1-1	.	TGTGCCTTACGACAGGGTCTCAACACTGAAGCTTTCTTT	CALRQGLNTEAFF